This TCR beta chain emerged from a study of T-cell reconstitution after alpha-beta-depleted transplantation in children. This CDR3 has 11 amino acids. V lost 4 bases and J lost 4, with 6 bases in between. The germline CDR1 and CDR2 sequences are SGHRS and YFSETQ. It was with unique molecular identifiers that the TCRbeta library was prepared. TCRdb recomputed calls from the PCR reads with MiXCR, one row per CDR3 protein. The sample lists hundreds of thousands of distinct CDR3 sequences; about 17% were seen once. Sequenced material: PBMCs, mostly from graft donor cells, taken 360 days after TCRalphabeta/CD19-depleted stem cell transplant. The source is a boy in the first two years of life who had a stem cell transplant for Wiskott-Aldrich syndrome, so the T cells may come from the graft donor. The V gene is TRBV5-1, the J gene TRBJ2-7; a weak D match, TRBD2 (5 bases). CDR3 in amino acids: CASSGEYEQYF. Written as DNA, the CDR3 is TGCGCCAGCAGCGGGGAGTACGAGCAGTACTTC.